This T cell receptor beta chain came from a study of cytomegalovirus exposure and HLA in healthy donors. Study-wide results and caveats: TCR beta chain V- and J-gene trimming was linked, in a later analysis, to a missense variant in DCLRE1C. Productive status was seen about 90% or about 30% of the time for most TCR beta V segments in an earlier analysis.

The V gene's germline CDR1 is MDHEN and CDR2 SYDVKM. The CDR3 extends over 15 amino acids. The J segment lost 2 bases and the V segment lost 4 bases, leaving 5 bases of the junction unmatched. This clone was counted a single time. Its antigen is currently unknown. Each donor was healthy, and each was a bone marrow donor. A multiplex PCR was run with 60 Vbeta primers and 13 Jbeta primers. Method: immunoSEQ multiplex PCR; TCRdb's copy keeps in-frame clones and lacks some. The sample yields 150,000 to 200,000 clones, approximately 84% seen once. This chain connects TRBV28 to TRBJ1-5; the match to TRBD1 covers 7 bases. Sample: PBMCs. This clonotype originated in a man younger than 40 in good health and CMV-seropositive. CDR3 protein: CASSSGQPGNQPQHF. The CDR3 nucleotides read TGTGCCAGCAGTTCGGGACAGCCGGGCAATCAGCCCCAGCATTTT. Full variable domain (rest looked up from reference TRBV28 and TRBJ1-5): DVKVTQSSRYLVKRTGEKVFLECVQDMDHENMFWYRQDPGLGLRLIYFSYDVKMKEKGDIPEGYSVSREKKERFSLILESASTNQTSMYLCASSSGQPGNQPQHFGDGTRLSIL.